This T cell receptor beta chain comes out of a study of siplizumab effects on memory and regulatory T cells. Sequencing used immunoSEQ multiplex PCR; TCRdb keeps in-frame clones, though not all of them. The data contain about 94,000 clones, 90% to 95% of them singletons. This clone appeared once. What it binds is unknown. Findings and limits, study-wide: Roughly 80-96% of proliferating CD4+ or CD8+ clones lacked an assignable naive or memory phenotype. A small minority of alloreactive clones were mapped to unstimulated subsets.

CDR1 and CDR2 from the germline V gene are WSHSY and SAAADI. Trimming left V 6 bases short and J 7 bases short, with 24 bases between. This CDR3 contains 16 residues. The sequence derives from a human donor in good health. Source material: non-Treg CD4+ T cells sorted from blood. The chain couples TRBV10-2 to TRBJ2-5, with D perhaps TRBD1 or TRBD2 (5 bases each). CDR3 nucleotide sequence: TGCGCCAGCAGAGGCACGCTCCGGGACGGTCATGGGACCCAGTACTTC. Protein product: CASRGTLRDGHGTQYF.